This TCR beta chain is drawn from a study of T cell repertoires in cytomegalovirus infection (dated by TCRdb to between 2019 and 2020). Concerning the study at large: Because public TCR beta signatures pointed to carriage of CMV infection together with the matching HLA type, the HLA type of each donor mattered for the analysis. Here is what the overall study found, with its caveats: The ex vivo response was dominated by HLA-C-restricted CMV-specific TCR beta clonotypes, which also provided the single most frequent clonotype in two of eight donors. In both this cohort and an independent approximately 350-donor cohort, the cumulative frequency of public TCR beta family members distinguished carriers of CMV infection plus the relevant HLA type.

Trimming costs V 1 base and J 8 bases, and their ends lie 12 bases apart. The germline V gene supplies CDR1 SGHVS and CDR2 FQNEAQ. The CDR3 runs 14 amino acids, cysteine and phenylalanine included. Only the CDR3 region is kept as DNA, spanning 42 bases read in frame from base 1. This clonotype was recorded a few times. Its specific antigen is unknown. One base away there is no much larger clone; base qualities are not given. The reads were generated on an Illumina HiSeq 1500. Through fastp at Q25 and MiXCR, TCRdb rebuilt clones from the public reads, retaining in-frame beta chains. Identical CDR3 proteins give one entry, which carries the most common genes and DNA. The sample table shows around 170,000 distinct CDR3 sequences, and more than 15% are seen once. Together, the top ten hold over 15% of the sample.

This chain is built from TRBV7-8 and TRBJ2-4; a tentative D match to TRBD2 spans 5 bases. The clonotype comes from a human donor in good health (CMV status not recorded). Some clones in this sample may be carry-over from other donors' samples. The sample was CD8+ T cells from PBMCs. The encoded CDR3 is CASSLVGGRDIQYF. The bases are TGTGCCAGCAGCTTAGTAGGAGGAAGGGACATTCAGTACTTC.